The clone carrying this T cell receptor beta chain was counted ten times or more. Its antigen is still unknown. Looked up from germline, CDR1 is SGHRS and CDR2 is YFSETQ. The CDR3 is made up of 16 amino acids. The trim removed 1 base at V and 10 bases at J, leaving 11 bases unmatched. Quantitative molecular-barcoded 5'-RACE generated the TCR beta libraries. TCRdb redid the calling of the 5' RACE reads with MiXCR, one entry per CDR3 protein. Of more than 600,000 distinct CDR3 sequences listed, under 20% were seen once; the top ten hold under 20%. This specimen comes from a study of CD8 T cells in ankylosing spondylitis. Notes on the study in general: Characteristic of ankylosing spondylitis blood, it appeared, was a TCR beta motif comprising several highly homologous variants.

The chain joins TRBV5-1 to TRBJ2-1, with 10 bases identical to TRBD2. The receptor was derived from a male donor with ankylosing spondylitis. Sequences were obtained from blood, either unsorted or a sorted T cell fraction (not recorded which). The CDR3 DNA is TGCGCCAGCAGCTTGCTGGGTAGCGGGAGGCACCAAGAGCAGTTCTTC. Translating it yields CASSLLGSGRHQEQFF.